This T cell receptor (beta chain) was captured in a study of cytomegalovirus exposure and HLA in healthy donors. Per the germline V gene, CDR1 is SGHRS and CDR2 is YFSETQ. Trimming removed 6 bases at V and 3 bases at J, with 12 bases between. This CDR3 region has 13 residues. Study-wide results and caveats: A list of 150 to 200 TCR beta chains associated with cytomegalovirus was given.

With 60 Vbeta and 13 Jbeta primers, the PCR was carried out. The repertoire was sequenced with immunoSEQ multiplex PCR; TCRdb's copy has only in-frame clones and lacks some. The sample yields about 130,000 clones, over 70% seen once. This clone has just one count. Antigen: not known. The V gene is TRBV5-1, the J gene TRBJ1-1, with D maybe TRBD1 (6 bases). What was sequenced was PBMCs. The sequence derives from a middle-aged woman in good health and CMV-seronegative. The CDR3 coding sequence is TGCGCCAGCAAATGGGCAGGGGACACTGAAGCTTTCTTT. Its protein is CASKWAGDTEAFF.